The sequence of this TCR beta chain was determined in a study of T-cell memory formation after mild COVID-19. V gave up 5 bases and J gave up 10 bases; unmatched junction bases: 15. The germline V gene has CDR1 SGHVS and CDR2 FNYEAQ. The CDR3 sequence is 15 residues long. TCRdb re-derived calls from the 5' RACE reads in MiXCR, one entry per CDR3 protein. The table records roughly 350,000 distinct CDR3 sequences, roughly 20% of them present only once. Specimen: PBMCs or a T cell subset sorted from them (not recorded which). The gene calls are TRBV7-6 and TRBJ1-1, with 8 bases matching TRBD1. The receptor was derived from an adult woman who had mild COVID-19 (a few samples of this study predate the infection). Cell type and time point are not known. CDR3 sequence: CASSPSDRAPVGAFF. CDR3 nucleotide sequence: TGTGCCAGCAGCCCCTCGGACAGGGCCCCCGTCGGAGCTTTCTTT.